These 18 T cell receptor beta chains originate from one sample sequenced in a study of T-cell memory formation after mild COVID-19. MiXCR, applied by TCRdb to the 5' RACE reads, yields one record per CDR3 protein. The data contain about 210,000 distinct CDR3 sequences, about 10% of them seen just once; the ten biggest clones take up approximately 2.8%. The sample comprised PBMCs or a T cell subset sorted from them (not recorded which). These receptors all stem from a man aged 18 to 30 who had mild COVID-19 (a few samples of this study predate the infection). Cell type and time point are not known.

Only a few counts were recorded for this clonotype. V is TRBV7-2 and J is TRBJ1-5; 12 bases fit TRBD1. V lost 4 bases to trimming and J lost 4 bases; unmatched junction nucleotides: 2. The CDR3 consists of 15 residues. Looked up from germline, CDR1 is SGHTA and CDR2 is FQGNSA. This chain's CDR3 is CASSWDRGPNQPQHF. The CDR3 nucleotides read TGTGCCAGCAGCTGGGACAGGGGGCCTAATCAGCCCCAGCATTTT.

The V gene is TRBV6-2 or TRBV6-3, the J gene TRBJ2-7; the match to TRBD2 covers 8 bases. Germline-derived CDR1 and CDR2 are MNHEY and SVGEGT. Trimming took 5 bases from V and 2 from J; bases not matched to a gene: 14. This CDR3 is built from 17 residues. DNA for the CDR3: TGTGCCAGCAGTGACGGGCCCTCGGGGGGGACACCCTACGAGCAGTACTTC. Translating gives CASSDGPSGGTPYEQYF.

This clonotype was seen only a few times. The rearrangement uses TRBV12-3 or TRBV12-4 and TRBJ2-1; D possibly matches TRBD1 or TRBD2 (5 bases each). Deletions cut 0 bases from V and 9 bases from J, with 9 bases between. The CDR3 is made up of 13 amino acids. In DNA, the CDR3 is TGTGCCAGCAGTTTAGCGGGGGACGGTGAGCAGTTCTTC. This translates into CASSLAGDGEQFF.

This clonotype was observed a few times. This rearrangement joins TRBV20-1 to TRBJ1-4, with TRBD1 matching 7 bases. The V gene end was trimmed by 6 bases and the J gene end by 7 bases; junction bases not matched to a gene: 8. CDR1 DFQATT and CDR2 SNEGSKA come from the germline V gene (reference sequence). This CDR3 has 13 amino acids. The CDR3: CSAGGSWSEKLFF. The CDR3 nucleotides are TGCAGTGCAGGGGGCTCGTGGAGTGAAAAACTGTTTTTT.

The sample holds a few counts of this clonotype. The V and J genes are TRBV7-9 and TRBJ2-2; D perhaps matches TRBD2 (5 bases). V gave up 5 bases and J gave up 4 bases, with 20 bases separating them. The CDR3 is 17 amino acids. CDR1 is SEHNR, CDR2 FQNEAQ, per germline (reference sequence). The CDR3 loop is CASSIPRRVGGTGELFF. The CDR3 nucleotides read TGTGCCAGCAGCATCCCTCGGCGTGTCGGAGGCACCGGGGAGCTGTTTTTT.

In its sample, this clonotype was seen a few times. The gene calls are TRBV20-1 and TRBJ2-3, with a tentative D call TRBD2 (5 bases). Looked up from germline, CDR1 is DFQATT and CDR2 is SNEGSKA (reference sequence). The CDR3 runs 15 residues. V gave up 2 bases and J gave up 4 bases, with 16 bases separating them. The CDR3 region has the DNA TGCAGTGCTAGATTCCCGCTCGAGGAGGCAGATACGCAGTATTTT. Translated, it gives CSARFPLEEADTQYF.

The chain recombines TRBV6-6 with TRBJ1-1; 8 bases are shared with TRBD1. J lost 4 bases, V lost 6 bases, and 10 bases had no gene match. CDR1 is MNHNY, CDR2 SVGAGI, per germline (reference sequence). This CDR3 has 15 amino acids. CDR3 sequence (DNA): TGTGCCAGCAGGGCGACAGGGGTATATAGCACTGAAGCTTTCTTT. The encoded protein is CASRATGVYSTEAFF.

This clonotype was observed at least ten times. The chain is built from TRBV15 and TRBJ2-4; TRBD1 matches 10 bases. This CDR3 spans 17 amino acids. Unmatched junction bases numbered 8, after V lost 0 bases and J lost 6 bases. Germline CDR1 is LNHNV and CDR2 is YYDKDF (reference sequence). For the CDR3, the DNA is TGTGCCACCAGCAGAGATTCGGGACAGGGGTCATTAAACATTCAGTACTTC. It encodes CATSRDSGQGSLNIQYF.

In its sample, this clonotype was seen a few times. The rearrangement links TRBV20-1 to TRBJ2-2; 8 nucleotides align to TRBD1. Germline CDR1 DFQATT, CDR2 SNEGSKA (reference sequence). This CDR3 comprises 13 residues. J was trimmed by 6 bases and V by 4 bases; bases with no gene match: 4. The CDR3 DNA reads TGCAGTGCTACCAGGGGGCTTCCCGGGGAGCTGTTTTTT. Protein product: CSATRGLPGELFF.

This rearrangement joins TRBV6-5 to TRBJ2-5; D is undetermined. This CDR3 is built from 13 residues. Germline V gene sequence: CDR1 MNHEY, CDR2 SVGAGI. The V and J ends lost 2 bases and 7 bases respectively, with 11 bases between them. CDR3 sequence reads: CASSYGREGTQYF. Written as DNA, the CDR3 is TGTGCCAGCAGTTACGGCAGAGAAGGGACCCAGTACTTC.

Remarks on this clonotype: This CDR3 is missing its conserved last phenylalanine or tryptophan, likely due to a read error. The chain's CDR3 is CASSLGSGTTSPLHL. The CDR3 coding sequence is TGTGCCAGCAGCTTAGGCTCCGGGACTACTTCACCCCTCCACCTT. V usage is TRBV7-2 and J usage is TRBJ1-6, with D possibly TRBD1 on 5 matching bases. Germline V gene lookup returns CDR1 SGHTA and CDR2 FQGNSA. The CDR3 length is 15 residues. Trimming removed 1 base at V and 9 bases at J, with 13 bases between.

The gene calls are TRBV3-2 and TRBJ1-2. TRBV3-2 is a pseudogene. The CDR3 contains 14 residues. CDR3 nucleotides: TGTGCCAGCAGCCAAGATACAGTTTTCTATGGCTACACCTTC. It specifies CASSQDTVFYGYTF.

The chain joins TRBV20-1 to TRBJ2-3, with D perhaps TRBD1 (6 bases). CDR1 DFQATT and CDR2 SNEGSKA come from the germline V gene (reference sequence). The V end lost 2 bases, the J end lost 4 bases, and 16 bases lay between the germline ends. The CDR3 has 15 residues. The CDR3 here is CSARIHREYADTQYF. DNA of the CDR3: TGCAGTGCTAGAATACACAGGGAGTATGCAGATACGCAGTATTTT.

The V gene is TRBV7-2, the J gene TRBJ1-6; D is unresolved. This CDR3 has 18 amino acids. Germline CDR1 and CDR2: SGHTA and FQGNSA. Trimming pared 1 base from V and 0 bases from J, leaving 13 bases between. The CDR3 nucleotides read TGTGCCAGCAGCTTAGGTGGGGAATCGAGCTCCTATAATTCACCCCTCCACTTT. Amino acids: CASSLGGESSSYNSPLHF.

The CDR3 bases are TGCAGTGCTAGGAGCTTGGGGAAAAGACTTTACACAGATACGCAGTATTTT. This encodes CSARSLGKRLYTDTQYF. The chain combines TRBV20-1 with TRBJ2-3; no definite D call. This CDR3 contains 17 residues. CDR1 and CDR2 (germline): DFQATT, SNEGSKA (reference sequence). Trimming cost V 3 bases and J 2 bases, with 21 bases left between them.

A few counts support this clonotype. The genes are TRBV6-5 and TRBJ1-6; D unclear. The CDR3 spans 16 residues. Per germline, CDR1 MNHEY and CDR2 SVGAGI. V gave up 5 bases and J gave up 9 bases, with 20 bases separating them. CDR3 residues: CASSETLTRGSSPLHF. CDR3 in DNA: TGTGCCAGCAGTGAAACGTTGACACGGGGTAGTTCACCCCTCCACTTT.

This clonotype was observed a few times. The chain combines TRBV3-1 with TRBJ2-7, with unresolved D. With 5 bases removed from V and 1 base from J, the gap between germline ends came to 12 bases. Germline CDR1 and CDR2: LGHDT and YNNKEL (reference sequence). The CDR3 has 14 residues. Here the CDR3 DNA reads TGTGCCAGCAGCAAAAACGACGGATCCTACGAGCAGTACTTC. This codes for CASSKNDGSYEQYF.

CDR3 sequence: CASSLTAGLDEQFF. CDR3 nucleotides: TGCGCCAGCAGCTTAACAGCGGGGCTAGATGAGCAGTTCTTC. J is TRBJ2-1 and V is TRBV5-1, with 7 bases lining up with TRBD2. The germline CDR1 and CDR2 sequences are SGHRS and YFSETQ. The CDR3 has 14 amino acids. J was trimmed by 8 bases and V by 2 bases; bases with no gene match: 7.